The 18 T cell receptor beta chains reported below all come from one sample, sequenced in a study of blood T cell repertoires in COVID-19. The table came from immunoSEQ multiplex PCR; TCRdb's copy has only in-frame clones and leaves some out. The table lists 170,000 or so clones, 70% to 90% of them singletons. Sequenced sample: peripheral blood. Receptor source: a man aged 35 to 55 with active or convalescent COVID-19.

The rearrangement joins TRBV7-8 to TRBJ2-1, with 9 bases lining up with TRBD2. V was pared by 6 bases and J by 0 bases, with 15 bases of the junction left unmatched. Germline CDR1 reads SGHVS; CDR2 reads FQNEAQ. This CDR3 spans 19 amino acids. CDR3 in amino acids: CASSPIRLAGLYSYNEQFF. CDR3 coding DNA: TGTGCCAGCAGTCCTATTCGCCTAGCGGGGCTCTACTCCTACAATGAGCAGTTCTTC.

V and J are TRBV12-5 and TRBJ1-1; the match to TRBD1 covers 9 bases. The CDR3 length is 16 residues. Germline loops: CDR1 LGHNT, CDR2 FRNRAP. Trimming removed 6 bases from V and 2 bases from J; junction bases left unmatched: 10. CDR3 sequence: CASGTPPGQGNTEAFF. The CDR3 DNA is TGTGCTAGTGGCACCCCGCCGGGACAGGGAAACACTGAAGCTTTCTTT.

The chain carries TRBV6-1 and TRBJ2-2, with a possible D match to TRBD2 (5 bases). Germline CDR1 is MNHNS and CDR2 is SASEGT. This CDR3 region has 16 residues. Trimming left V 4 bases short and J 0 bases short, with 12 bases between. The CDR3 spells CASSGTYAANTGELFF. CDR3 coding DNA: TGTGCCAGCAGTGGGACTTACGCTGCGAACACCGGGGAGCTGTTTTTT.

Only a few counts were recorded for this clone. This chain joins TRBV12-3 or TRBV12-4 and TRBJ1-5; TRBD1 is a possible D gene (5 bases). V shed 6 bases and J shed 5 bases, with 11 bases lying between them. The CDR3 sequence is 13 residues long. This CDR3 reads CASRKTEDQPQHF. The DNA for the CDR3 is TGTGCCAGCAGGAAGACAGAGGATCAGCCCCAGCATTTT.

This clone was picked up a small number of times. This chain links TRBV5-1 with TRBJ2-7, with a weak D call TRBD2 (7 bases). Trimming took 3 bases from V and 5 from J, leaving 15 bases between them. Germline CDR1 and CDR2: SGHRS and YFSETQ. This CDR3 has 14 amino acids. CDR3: CASSSGGDTHEQYF. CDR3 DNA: TGCGCCAGCAGCTCTGGGGGGGACACCCACGAGCAGTACTTC. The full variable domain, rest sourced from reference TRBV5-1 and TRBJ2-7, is KAGVTQTPRYLIKTRGQQVTLSCSPISGHRSVSWYQQTPGQGLQFLFEYFSETQRNKGNFPGRFSGRQFSNSRSEMNVSTLELGDSALYLCASSSGGDTHEQYFGPGTRLTVT.

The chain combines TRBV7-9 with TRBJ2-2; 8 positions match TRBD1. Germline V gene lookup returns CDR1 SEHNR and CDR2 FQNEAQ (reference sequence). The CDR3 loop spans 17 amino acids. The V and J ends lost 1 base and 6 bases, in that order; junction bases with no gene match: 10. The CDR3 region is CASSLEATGVKSGELFF. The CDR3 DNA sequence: TGTGCCAGCAGCTTAGAGGCGACAGGGGTCAAGTCCGGGGAGCTGTTTTTT.

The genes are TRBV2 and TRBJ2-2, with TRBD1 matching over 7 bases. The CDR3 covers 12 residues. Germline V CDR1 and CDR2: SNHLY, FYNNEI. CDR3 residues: CAQGPFTGELFF. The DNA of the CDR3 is TGTGCACAGGGGCCGTTCACCGGGGAGCTGTTTTTT.

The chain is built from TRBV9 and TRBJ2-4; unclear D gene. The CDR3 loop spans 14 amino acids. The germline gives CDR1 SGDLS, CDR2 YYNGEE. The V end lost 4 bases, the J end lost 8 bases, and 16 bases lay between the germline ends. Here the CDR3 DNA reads TGTGCCAGCAGCCCAGACCAGAAGAGCGACATTCAGTACTTC. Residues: CASSPDQKSDIQYF.

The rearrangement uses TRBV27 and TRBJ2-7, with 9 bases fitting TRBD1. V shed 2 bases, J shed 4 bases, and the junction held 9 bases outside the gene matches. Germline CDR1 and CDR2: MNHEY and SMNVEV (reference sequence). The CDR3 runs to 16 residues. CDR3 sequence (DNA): TGTGCCAGCAGTTTAGACGTCTGGACAGGGGATTACGAGCAGTACTTC. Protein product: CASSLDVWTGDYEQYF.

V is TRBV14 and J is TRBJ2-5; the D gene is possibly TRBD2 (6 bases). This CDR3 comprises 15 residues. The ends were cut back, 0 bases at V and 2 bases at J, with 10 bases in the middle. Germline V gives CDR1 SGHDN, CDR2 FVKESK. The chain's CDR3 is CASSQDSGGQETQYF. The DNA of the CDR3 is TGTGCCAGCAGCCAAGATTCCGGGGGACAAGAGACCCAGTACTTC. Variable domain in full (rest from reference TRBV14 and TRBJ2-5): EAGVTQFPSHSVIEKGQTVTLRCDPISGHDNLYWYRRVMGKEIKFLLHFVKESKQDESGMPNNRFLAERTGGTYSTLKVQPAELEDSGVYFCASSQDSGGQETQYFGPGTRLLVL.

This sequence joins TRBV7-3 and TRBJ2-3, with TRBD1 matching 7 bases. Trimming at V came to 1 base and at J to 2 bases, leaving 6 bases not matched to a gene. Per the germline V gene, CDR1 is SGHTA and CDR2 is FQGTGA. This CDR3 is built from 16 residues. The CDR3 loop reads CASSLNEGALTDTQYF. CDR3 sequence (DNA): TGTGCCAGCAGCTTAAATGAGGGGGCCCTCACAGATACGCAGTATTTT.

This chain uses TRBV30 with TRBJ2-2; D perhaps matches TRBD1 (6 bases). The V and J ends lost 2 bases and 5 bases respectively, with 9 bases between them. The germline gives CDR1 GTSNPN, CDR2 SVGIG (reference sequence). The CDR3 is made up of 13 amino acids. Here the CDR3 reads CAWSTQGTGELFF. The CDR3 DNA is TGTGCCTGGAGTACCCAGGGGACCGGGGAGCTGTTTTTT. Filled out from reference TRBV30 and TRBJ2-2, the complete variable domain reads SQTIHQWPATLVQPVGSPLSLECTVEGTSNPNLYWYRQAAGRGLQLLFYSVGIGQISSEVPQNLSASRPQDRQFILSSKKLLLSDSGFYLCAWSTQGTGELFFGEGSRLTVL.

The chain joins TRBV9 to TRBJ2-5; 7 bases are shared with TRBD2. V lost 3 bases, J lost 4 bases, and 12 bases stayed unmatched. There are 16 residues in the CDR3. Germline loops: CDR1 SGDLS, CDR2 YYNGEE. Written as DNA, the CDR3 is TGTGCCAGCAGCGCCATGGGGGGGTCGGGCGGAGAGACCCAGTACTTC. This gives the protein CASSAMGGSGGETQYF.

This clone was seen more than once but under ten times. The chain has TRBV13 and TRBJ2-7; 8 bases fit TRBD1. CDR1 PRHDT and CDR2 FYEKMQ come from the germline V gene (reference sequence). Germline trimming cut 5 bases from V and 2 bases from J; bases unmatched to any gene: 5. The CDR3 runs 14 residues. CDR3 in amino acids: CASSVGTGAYEQYF. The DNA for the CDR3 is TGTGCCAGCAGCGTCGGGACAGGCGCCTACGAGCAGTACTTC.

CDR3: CASSPGVVNANYGYTF. In DNA form, the CDR3 reads TGTGCCAGCAGCCCGGGAGTGGTTAATGCTAACTATGGCTACACCTTC. This chain uses TRBV9 with TRBJ1-2; D call uncertain. CDR1 and CDR2 (germline): SGDLS, YYNGEE. V was trimmed by 4 bases and J by 0 bases, leaving 16 bases between them. The CDR3 spans 16 residues.

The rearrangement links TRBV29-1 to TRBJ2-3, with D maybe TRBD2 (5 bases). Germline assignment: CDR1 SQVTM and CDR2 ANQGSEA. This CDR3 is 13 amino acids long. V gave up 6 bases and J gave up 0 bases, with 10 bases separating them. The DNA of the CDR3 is TGCAGCGTAAGCGGAACTAGCACAGATACGCAGTATTTT. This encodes CSVSGTSTDTQYF.

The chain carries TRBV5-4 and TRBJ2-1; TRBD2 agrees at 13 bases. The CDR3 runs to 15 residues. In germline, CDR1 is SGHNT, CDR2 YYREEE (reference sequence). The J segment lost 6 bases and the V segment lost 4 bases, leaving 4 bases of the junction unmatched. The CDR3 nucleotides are TGTGCCAGCAGCAAACTAGCGGGGGGGCCCAATGAGCAGTTCTTC. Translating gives CASSKLAGGPNEQFF.

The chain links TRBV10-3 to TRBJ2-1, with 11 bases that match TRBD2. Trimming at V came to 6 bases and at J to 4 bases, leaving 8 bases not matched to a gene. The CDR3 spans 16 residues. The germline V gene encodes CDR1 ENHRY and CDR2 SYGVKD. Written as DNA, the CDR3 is TGTGCCATCAGCTCCTCTAGCGGGGGGCCGTACAATGAGCAGTTCTTC. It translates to CAISSSSGGPYNEQFF.